This T cell receptor (beta chain) emerged from a study of cytomegalovirus exposure and HLA in healthy donors. Points from the study as a whole: HLA alleles showed associations with 16,951 TCR beta sequences in a later analysis, at a 0.05 false discovery rate. An analysis was carried out at a later point. It showed that HLA-associated TCR beta chains were more clonally expanded than equally common non-associated chains.

In the PCR, 60 Vbeta and 13 Jbeta primers were used. TCRdb's copy holds only in-frame clones and misses some; the assay was immunoSEQ multiplex PCR. The table has about 120,000 clones, over 70% seen once; the top ten hold around 1.5%. Turning to this clone: Antigen specificity is unknown.

The CDR3 extends over 14 amino acids. Trimming took off 6 bases at V and 1 base at J, with 12 bases between the two ends. Germline CDR1 is SNHLY and CDR2 is FYNNEI. The source of this sequence is a young woman in good health and CMV-seronegative. This chain connects TRBV2 to TRBJ1-1; D is ambiguous. The sample consisted of PBMCs. CDR3 sequence: CASSLTGGNTEAFF. CDR3 in DNA: TGTGCCAGCAGCCTAACGGGAGGGAACACTGAAGCTTTCTTT.